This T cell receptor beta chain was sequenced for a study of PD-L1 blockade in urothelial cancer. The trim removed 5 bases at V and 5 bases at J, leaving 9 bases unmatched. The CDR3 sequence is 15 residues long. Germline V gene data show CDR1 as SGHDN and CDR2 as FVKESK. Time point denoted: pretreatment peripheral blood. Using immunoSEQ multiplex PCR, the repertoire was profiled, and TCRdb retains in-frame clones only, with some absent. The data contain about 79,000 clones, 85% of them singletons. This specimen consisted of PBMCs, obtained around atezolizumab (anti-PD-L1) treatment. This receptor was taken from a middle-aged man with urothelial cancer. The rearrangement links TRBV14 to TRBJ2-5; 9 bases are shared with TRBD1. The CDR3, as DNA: TGTGCCAGCAGCGTGACAGGGGGGTCCCGGGAGACCCAGTACTTC. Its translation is CASSVTGGSRETQYF.